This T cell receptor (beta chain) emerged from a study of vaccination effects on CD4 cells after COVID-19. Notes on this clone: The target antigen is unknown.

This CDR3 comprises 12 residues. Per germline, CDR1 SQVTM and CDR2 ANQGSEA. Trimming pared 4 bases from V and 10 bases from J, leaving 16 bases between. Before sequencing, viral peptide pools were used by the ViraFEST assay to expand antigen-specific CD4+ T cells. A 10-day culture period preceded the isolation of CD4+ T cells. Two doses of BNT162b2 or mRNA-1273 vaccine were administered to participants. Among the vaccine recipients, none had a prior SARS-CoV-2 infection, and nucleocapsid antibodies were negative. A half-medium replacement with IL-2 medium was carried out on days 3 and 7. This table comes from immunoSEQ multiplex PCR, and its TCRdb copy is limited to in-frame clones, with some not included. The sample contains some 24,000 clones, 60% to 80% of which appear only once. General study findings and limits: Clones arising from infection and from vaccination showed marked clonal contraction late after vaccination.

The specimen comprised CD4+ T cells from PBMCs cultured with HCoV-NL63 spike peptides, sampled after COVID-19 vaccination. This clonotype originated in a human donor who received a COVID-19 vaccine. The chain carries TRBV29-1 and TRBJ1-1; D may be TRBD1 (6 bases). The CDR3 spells CSVGRGALGAFF. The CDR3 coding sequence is TGCAGCGTTGGTCGGGGGGCTCTCGGAGCTTTCTTT.